This TCR beta chain was found in a study of beta chain features in type 1 diabetes. Findings of the study overall: Sampled from patients, naive, central memory and Treg TCRB repertoires appeared more similar than those sampled from healthy donors. Whether HLA type affects TCRB rearrangement stayed undetermined in the present work. The study found moderately but significantly shorter TCRB CDR3s in all four CD4+ subsets of Type 1 diabetes patients.

This clone was seen a few times. Its antigen is undetermined. Every isolated RNA sample was fully reverse transcribed, so sequencing captured expressed TCRB transcripts. Clones were read by immunoSEQ multiplex PCR, and TCRdb kept only the in-frame ones, dropping some. The sample lists hundreds of thousands of clones, around 15% occurring once. The germline CDR1 and CDR2 sequences are GTSNPN and SVGIG (reference sequence). V was shortened by 0 bases and J by 5 bases, with 7 bases between the two germline ends. CDR3 size: 12 residues. The receptor's source is a man aged 18 to 30 with type 1 diabetes. The chain combines TRBV30 with TRBJ2-5; D ambiguous. Material: naive CD4+ T cells from blood. CDR3 bases: TGTGCCTGGAGTGTTGGGTCGGAGACCCAGTACTTC. Translation gives CAWSVGSETQYF.